The sequence of this TCR beta chain was determined in a study of T cell responses to AZD1222 COVID-19 vaccine. Turning to this clone: What it binds is not known.

Using immunoSEQ multiplex PCR, the repertoire was profiled, and TCRdb retains in-frame clones only, with some absent. The table lists some 60,000 clones, about three quarters of them singletons. Study results and limitations: Only six or seven AZD1222 recipients were seropositive at baseline. With two AZD1222 doses given, Spike-specific TCR breadth and depth both rose. Donors were chiefly white British, with a greater number of females, and clonal diversity was perhaps underestimated. Repertoires were sampled only after the peak T cell response.

This sequence originates from an adult who received the AZD1222 COVID-19 vaccine. This specimen was peripheral blood, taken 28 days after the second AZD1222 dose.

This chain's CDR3 is CASSATPGPLHSGNTIYF. In DNA form, the CDR3 reads TGTGCCAGCAGCGCAACTCCGGGACCCCTACACTCTGGAAACACCATATATTTT. The chain is built from TRBV9 and TRBJ1-3; the D gene is possibly TRBD1 (5 bases). Trimming pared 3 bases from V and 0 bases from J, leaving 19 bases between. The germline V gene encodes CDR1 SGDLS and CDR2 YYNGEE. CDR3 size: 18 residues.